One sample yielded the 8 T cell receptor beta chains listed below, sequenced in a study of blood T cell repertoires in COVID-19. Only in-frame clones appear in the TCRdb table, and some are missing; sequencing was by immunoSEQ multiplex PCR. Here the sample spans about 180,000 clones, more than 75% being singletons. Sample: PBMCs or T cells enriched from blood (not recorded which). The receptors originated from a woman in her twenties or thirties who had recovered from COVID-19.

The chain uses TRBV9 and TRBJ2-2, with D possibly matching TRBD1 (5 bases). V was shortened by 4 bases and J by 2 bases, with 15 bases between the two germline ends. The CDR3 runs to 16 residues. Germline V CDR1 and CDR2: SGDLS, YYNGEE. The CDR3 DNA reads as TGTGCCAGCAGCACCTCCACAGGTCTTAACACCGGGGAGCTGTTTTTT. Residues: CASSTSTGLNTGELFF.

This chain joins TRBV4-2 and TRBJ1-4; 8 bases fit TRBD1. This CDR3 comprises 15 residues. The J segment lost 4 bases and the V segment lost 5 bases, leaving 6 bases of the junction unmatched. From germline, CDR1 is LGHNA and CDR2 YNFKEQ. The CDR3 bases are TGTGCCAGCAGCTTGGGACAGGTGATTAATGAAAAACTGTTTTTT. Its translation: CASSLGQVINEKLFF.

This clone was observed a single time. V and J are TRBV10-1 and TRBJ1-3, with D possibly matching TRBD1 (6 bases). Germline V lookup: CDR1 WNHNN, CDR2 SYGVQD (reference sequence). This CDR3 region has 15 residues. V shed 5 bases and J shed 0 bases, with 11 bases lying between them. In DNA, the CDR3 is TGCGCCAGCAGTTCACAGGGCCTCTCTGGAAACACCATATATTTT. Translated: CASSSQGLSGNTIYF.

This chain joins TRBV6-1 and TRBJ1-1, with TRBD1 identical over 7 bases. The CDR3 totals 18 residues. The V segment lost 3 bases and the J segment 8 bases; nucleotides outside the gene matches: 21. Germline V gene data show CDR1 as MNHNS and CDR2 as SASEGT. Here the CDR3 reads CASSDLNGTVAHFTEAFF. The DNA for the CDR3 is TGTGCCAGCAGTGACCTTAATGGGACAGTCGCCCATTTTACAGAAGCTTTCTTT.

The CDR3 sequence: CASRLQGANTEAFF. CDR3 DNA: TGTGCCAGCAGACTACAGGGGGCGAACACTGAAGCTTTCTTT. This chain links TRBV6-5 with TRBJ1-1; 9 nucleotides align to TRBD1. The length of the CDR3 is 14 residues. CDR1 and CDR2 (germline): MNHEY, SVGAGI. Trimming removed 6 bases from V and 1 base from J; junction bases left unmatched: 3.

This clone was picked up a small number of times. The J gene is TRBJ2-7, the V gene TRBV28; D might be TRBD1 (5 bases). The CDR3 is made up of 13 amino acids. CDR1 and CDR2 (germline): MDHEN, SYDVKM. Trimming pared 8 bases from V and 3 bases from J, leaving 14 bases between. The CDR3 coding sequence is TGTGCCAGCGATACAAGGGGCCTCTACGAGCAGTACTTC. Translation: CASDTRGLYEQYF.

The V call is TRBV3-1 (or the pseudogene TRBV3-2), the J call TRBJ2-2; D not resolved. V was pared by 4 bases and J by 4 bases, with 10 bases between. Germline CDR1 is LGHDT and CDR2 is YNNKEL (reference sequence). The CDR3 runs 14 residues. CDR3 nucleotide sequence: TGTGCCAGCAGCCCGACTGTCACCACCGGGGAGCTGTTTTTT. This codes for CASSPTVTTGELFF.

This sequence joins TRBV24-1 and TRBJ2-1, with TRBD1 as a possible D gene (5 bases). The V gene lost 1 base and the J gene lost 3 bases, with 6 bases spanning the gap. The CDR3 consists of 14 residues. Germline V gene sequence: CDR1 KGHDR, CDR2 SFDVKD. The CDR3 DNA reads TGTGCCACCAGTGATTTAGACAGCTACAATGAGCAGTTCTTC. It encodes CATSDLDSYNEQFF.